Below, 13 T cell receptor beta chains from the same sample are listed, as sequenced in a study of T cells in Graves' hyperthyroidism and ophthalmopathy (dated by TCRdb to 2018 to 2020). Library preparation was by multiplex PCR. TCRdb names Illumina HiSeq 2000 as the instrument used. The TCR beta CDR3 regions were amplified from the RNA transcripts. The first round of RT-PCR for the TCR CDR3 was performed with the HTBI primer set and the Qiagen OneStep RT-PCR kit. TCRdb trimmed the raw reads at Q25, called clones with MiXCR and kept productive beta chains. For every CDR3 protein sequence, its rows merge into one entry that carries the most common genes and DNA. This sample comprises hundreds of thousands of distinct CDR3 sequences, over 15% of them detected only once. The biggest ten clones account for around 17% of the sample. The sample comprised blood. These TCRs come from a woman aged 18-29 years with Graves' ophthalmopathy.

The chain recombines TRBV6-1 with TRBJ1-2, with unresolved D. Trimming pared 6 bases from V and 3 bases from J, leaving 17 bases between. Germline assignment: CDR1 MNHNS and CDR2 SASEGT. This CDR3 has 15 amino acids. DNA for the CDR3: TGTGCCAGCAGGGACCGGAGAGTTCAGTACTATGGCTACACCTTC. Protein product: CASRDRRVQYYGYTF.

About this clonotype: This may come from a read error, since a much larger clone is one base off. The chain has TRBV5-1 and TRBJ1-1; no reliable D call. CDR3 length equals 14 residues. Germline lookup yields CDR1 SGHRS and CDR2 YFSETQ. DNA for the CDR3: TGCGCCGGCAGCTTGGTTGGGCTGAACACTGAAGCTTTCTTT. Translating gives CAGSLVGLNTEAFF. The full variable domain, rest sourced from reference TRBV5-1 and TRBJ1-1, is KAGVTQTPRYLIKTRGQQVTLSCSPISGHRSVSWYQQTPGQGLQFLFEYFSETQRNKGNFPGRFSGRQFSNSRSEMNVSTLELGDSALYLCAGSLVGLNTEAFFGQGTRLTVV.

The sample holds a few counts of this clonotype. The chain couples TRBV27 to TRBJ1-1; 10 nucleotides agree with TRBD1. The V gene end was trimmed by 3 bases and the J gene end by 6 bases; junction bases not matched to a gene: 4. The CDR3 has 14 amino acids. The V gene's germline CDR1 is MNHEY and CDR2 SMNVEV (reference sequence). CDR3 amino acids: CASSFLGTGAEAFF. The CDR3 region has the DNA TGTGCCAGCAGTTTCCTCGGGACAGGGGCTGAAGCTTTCTTT.

In this sample, this clonotype turned up a few times. The chain uses TRBV18 and TRBJ2-1, with 10 bases lining up with TRBD2. The junction had 10 bases not matched to a gene; V was cut back by 2 bases and J by 6 bases. The CDR3 spans 17 residues. The germline V gene encodes CDR1 KGHSH and CDR2 LQKENI. The CDR3 coding sequence is TGTGCCAGCTCACCAAAAATATTAGCGGGAGGCTCCAATGAGCAGTTCTTC. Amino acids: CASSPKILAGGSNEQFF.

Many counts were recorded for this clonotype. J is TRBJ2-1 and V is TRBV3-1, with a possible D match to TRBD2 (5 bases). V was clipped by 4 bases and J by 0 bases, with 13 bases between them. The V gene's germline CDR1 is LGHDT and CDR2 YNNKEL (reference sequence). This CDR3 has 16 residues. For the CDR3, the DNA is TGTGCCAGCAGCCTGGGATGGGGAGTCTCCTACAATGAGCAGTTCTTC. Residues: CASSLGWGVSYNEQFF.

This chain uses TRBV5-1 with TRBJ2-6; 12 bases line up with TRBD1. The CDR3 has 18 residues. Germline-derived CDR1 and CDR2 are SGHRS and YFSETQ. V was pared by 0 bases and J by 4 bases, with 5 bases of the junction left unmatched. CDR3 sequence (DNA): TGCGCCAGCAGCTTGGCCGGGACAGGGGGCTCCGGGGCCAACGTCCTGACTTTC. Translation gives CASSLAGTGGSGANVLTF. The complete variable domain, with remaining parts taken from reference TRBV5-1 and TRBJ2-6, reads KAGVTQTPRYLIKTRGQQVTLSCSPISGHRSVSWYQQTPGQGLQFLFEYFSETQRNKGNFPGRFSGRQFSNSRSEMNVSTLELGDSALYLCASSLAGTGGSGANVLTFGAGSRLTVL.

This clonotype has just a few counts. This may arise from a read error, as a much more abundant clone is one base away. J is TRBJ2-3 and V is TRBV7-2; D may be TRBD2 (5 bases). The ends were cut back, 5 bases at V and 4 bases at J, with 16 bases in the middle. This CDR3 spans 15 amino acids. Germline CDR1 reads SGHTA; CDR2 reads FQGNSA. CDR3 nucleotides: TGTACCAGCAGCCCAGGACTCGTCGGGCCAGATACGCAGTATTTT. Amino acid sequence: CTSSPGLVGPDTQYF.

V is TRBV6-1 and J is TRBJ1-6; D is possibly TRBD1 (6 bases). CDR1 MNHNS and CDR2 SASEGT come from the germline V gene. Between the trimmed V and J ends, which lost 5 bases and 14 bases, there was a span of 19 bases. CDR3 size: 14 residues. CDR3 DNA: TGTGCCAGCAGTACCCTCGGACAGACCTTCACCCTCCACTTT. Amino acid sequence: CASSTLGQTFTLHF.

This clonotype appeared a few times. V gene TRBV6-1 combines with J gene TRBJ2-7, with TRBD1 identical over 7 bases. CDR1 is MNHNS and CDR2 is SASEGT in the germline V gene. Unmatched junction bases numbered 10, after V lost 4 bases and J lost 4 bases. The CDR3 contains 15 residues. The CDR3 loop reads CASSAIGAGGYEQYF. In DNA form, the CDR3 reads TGTGCCAGCAGTGCGATTGGGGCAGGGGGTTACGAGCAGTACTTC.

The chain employs TRBV7-9 and TRBJ2-2, with D tentatively TRBD1 or TRBD2 (5 bases each). The V end was cut by 0 bases, the J end by 6 bases, with 8 bases between. Germline V lookup: CDR1 SEHNR, CDR2 FQNEAQ (reference sequence). The CDR3 contains 14 residues. For the CDR3, the DNA is TGTGCCAGCAGCTTAGCCCTGGGGGCCGGGGAGCTGTTTTTT. The encoded protein is CASSLALGAGELFF. Drawing the rest from reference TRBV7-9 and TRBJ2-2, the complete variable domain is DTGVSQNPRHKITKRGQNVTFRCDPISEHNRLYWYRQTLGQGPEFLTYFQNEAQLEKSRLLSDRFSAERPKGSFSTLEIQRTEQGDSAMYLCASSLALGAGELFFGEGSRLTVL.

The V and J genes are TRBV4-1 and TRBJ2-3; D uncertain. V was cut by 2 bases and J by 3 bases, with 6 bases left in between. The CDR3 runs 13 residues. Per the germline V gene, CDR1 is MGHRA and CDR2 is YSYEKL. This chain's CDR3 is CASSQIRTDTQYF. As DNA, the CDR3 is TGCGCCAGCAGCCAAATACGGACAGATACGCAGTATTTT.

This chain links TRBV6-4 with TRBJ2-2; no definite D call. This CDR3 has 13 residues. Germline values: CDR1 MRHNA, CDR2 SNTAGT. Trimming took off 3 bases at V and 4 bases at J, with 6 bases between the two ends. DNA of the CDR3: TGTGCCAGCAGTGAGGGTTCCACCGGGGAGCTGTTTTTT. Amino acid sequence: CASSEGSTGELFF.

This clonotype was recorded a few times. The chain links TRBV13 to TRBJ2-5; D is tentatively TRBD1 or TRBD2 (6 bases each). Germline-derived CDR1 and CDR2 are PRHDT and FYEKMQ (reference sequence). The CDR3 loop spans 15 amino acids. The germline V and J ends were trimmed by 4 bases and 4 bases, with 16 bases remaining between them. The CDR3 coding sequence is TGTGCCAGCAGCTCTATGGTGGGGGGCCCAGAGACCCAGTACTTC. It is translated as CASSSMVGGPETQYF.